This T cell receptor (beta chain) was sequenced during a study of cytomegalovirus exposure and HLA in healthy donors. General study points: The study recorded 160 or so TCR beta chains that were cytomegalovirus-associated. Many donors carried some public TCRs, although rarity characterized most TCR sequences. A few CMV-associated chains were confirmed in vitro to be specific for CMV antigens.

This CDR3 is built from 15 residues. CDR1 LNHNV and CDR2 YYDKDF come from the germline V gene (reference sequence). V lost 7 bases, J lost 0 bases, and 14 bases lay in between. The PCR employed 60 Vbeta primers together with 13 Jbeta primers. Profiling relied on immunoSEQ multiplex PCR, and the TCRdb table lists in-frame clones only, not all of them. This table holds some 150,000 clones, around 77% found once. A remark on this clone: The antigen is not known.

The TCR comes from a woman between 25 and 40 years old in good health and CMV-seronegative. The chain employs TRBV15 and TRBJ2-3; D may be TRBD2 (6 bases). The sequenced material came from PBMCs. CDR3: CATNLWGLSTDTQYF. Here the CDR3 DNA reads TGTGCCACCAACCTATGGGGACTTAGCACAGATACGCAGTATTTT.